The TCR beta chain described here comes from a study of blood T cell repertoires in COVID-19. The overall study: PBMCs, B-cell-depleted T cells, or T cells provided the cDNA or gDNA that made up the material.

Method: immunoSEQ multiplex PCR; TCRdb's copy keeps in-frame clones and lacks some. Here the sample spans fewer than 250,000 clones, around four fifths being singletons. This CDR3 contains 16 residues. Trimming cost V 1 base and J 6 bases; bases outside gene matches: 10. Germline V gives CDR1 MGHRA, CDR2 YSYEKL. This receptor was identified in a man aged 25 to 45 with active or convalescent COVID-19. Sequencing was done on a sample of peripheral blood. The V and J genes are TRBV4-1 and TRBJ2-3, with 7 nucleotides matching TRBD2. The CDR3 coding sequence is TGCGCCAGCAGCCAAGGGGCAGCGGGGAGGTCGGATACGCAGTATTTT. Translating it yields CASSQGAAGRSDTQYF.